This T cell receptor (beta chain) was retrieved from a study of cytomegalovirus exposure and HLA in healthy donors. Regarding the study as a whole: An analysis done earlier found most TCR beta V segments productive about 87% or about 30% of the time. Testing in vitro showed a few CMV-associated chains specific for CMV antigens.

The CDR3 spans 13 residues. Trimming removed 3 bases from V and 1 base from J, with 6 bases in between. CDR1 is LNHDA and CDR2 is SQIVND in the germline V gene (reference sequence). With regard to this clone: Antigen: not known.

Researchers ran the PCR with 60 Vbeta and 13 Jbeta primers. TCRdb keeps only in-frame clones here, not all; method: immunoSEQ multiplex PCR. Among about 130,000 clones, about 74% were seen once, and the ten largest hold around 4.7%. The TCR was taken from a man aged 18 to 35 in good health and CMV-seropositive. This chain uses TRBV19 with TRBJ2-5; D call uncertain. Sequenced sample: PBMCs. Here the CDR3 reads CASSITRQETQYF. CDR3 nucleotides: TGTGCCAGTAGTATCACACGCCAAGAGACCCAGTACTTC.